This T cell receptor (beta chain) was sequenced during a study of CD8 T cells in ankylosing spondylitis. TCRdb re-called the 5' RACE reads through MiXCR, storing one row per CDR3 protein. The top ten clones hold roughly 0.99% of a sample with about 340,000 distinct CDR3 sequences, about 15% of them seen once. V was pared by 0 bases and J by 3 bases, with 9 bases between. This CDR3 spans 14 amino acids. Germline assignment: CDR1 SGHRS and CDR2 YFSETQ. Many counts were recorded for this clonotype. The chain uses TRBV5-1 and TRBJ2-5; perhaps TRBD2 as D (7 bases). What was sequenced was blood, either unsorted or a sorted T cell fraction (not recorded which). This clonotype originated in a male donor with ankylosing spondylitis or in good health (not recorded which). CDR3 sequence reads: CASSLEGGEETQYF. The CDR3, as DNA: TGCGCCAGCAGCTTGGAAGGGGGGGAAGAGACCCAGTACTTC.